Included here is one TCR beta chain sequence, with context. This entry is derived from a study of blood T cell repertoires in COVID-19. Study as a whole: Spain, Italy and the United States supplied samples that represented acute and convalescent COVID-19.

Using immunoSEQ multiplex PCR, the repertoire was profiled, and TCRdb retains in-frame clones only, with some absent. Of roughly 220,000 clones in the sample, 80% to 90% are singletons; the top ten hold 15% to 20%. The specimen was peripheral blood. The sequence derives from a man in his thirties or forties with active or convalescent COVID-19.

As DNA, the CDR3 is TGTGCCAGCAGTGAAATATTGTCTGGAAGCGTTTACCAGCCCCAGCATTTT. Translation: CASSEILSGSVYQPQHF. The J gene is TRBJ1-5, the V gene TRBV2; D gene ambiguous. The germline V and J ends were trimmed by 2 bases and 7 bases, with 21 bases remaining between them. Germline V lookup: CDR1 SNHLY, CDR2 FYNNEI. The CDR3 spans 17 residues.